This T cell receptor beta chain was found in a study of T cells in women clearing cervical HPV infection. The wider study: Women with histologically confirmed HPV16-related CIN3 or worse, 2 with invasive cancer, served as cases. Case blood was drawn when the lesion was first found; control blood after infection became undetectable. Study results and limitations: TRBV6-7 abundance was lower in cases than controls (around 0.1% versus 0.15%).

Dot-blot hybridization genotyped cervical HPV amplified with MY09/MY11 PCR. TCRdb's table, derived via immunoSEQ multiplex PCR, lists solely in-frame clones and lacks some. The table counts around 8,800 clones; around 8.2% lies in the top ten. The CDR3 loop spans 14 amino acids. V was clipped by 0 bases and J by 1 base, with 7 bases between them. Germline CDR1 SGHAT, CDR2 FQNNGV. On this clone itself: Its matching antigen is unknown. The observed sequence ends 3 residues before the CDR3 terminus, with the missing tail filled in from the germline J gene.

This receptor was taken from a woman aged 18-70 years with a cervical HPV16 infection that either progressed to CIN3+ or cleared (not recorded which). Sequencing was carried out using blood buffy coat. The chain combines TRBV11-2 with TRBJ2-7, with D possibly being TRBD1 (6 bases). The CDR3 DNA, read in part, is TGTGCCAGCAGCTTAGAGACAGGTTCCTACGAG. This codes for CASSLETGSYE. The entire CDR3 is CASSLETGSYEQYF.